The clone carrying this TCR beta chain was seen repeatedly, ten times or more. Antigen unknown. The sample originates from a study of T cells after yellow fever vaccination. Findings and limits, study-wide: Abundant clonotypes from the bulk population could have been carried over as contaminants into FACS-sorted repertoires. CD4 and CD8 compartments shared a small share of clonotypes. The booster response re-showed most primary clones: approximately 97% CD4, more than 80% CD8.

V shed 2 bases and J shed 6 bases, with 17 bases lying between them. The CDR3 loop spans 15 amino acids. Germline V lookup: CDR1 SGHDN, CDR2 FVKESK. UMIs and a universal primer site were added when TCR cDNA was made by 5'RACE template switching. One entry per CDR3 protein results from TCRdb running MiXCR on the 5' RACE reads. The sample contains about 210,000 distinct CDR3 sequences, 6.7% of which appear only once. The clonotype originates from a man aged 30 to 39 who received the YFV17D yellow fever vaccine. This specimen was CD4+ T cells sorted from PBMCs, taken on the day of the yellow fever booster vaccination. The chain is built from TRBV14 and TRBJ2-7, with D hard to call. CDR3: CASSQLKWLGGEQYF. The CDR3 nucleotides are TGTGCCAGCAGCCAACTCAAGTGGTTGGGTGGCGAGCAGTACTTC.